The present TCR beta chain was sequenced within a study of glioma-infiltrating T cells. Regarding the study as a whole: Gliomas, especially low-grade, showed above-expected tissue-blood divergence; non-neoplastic patients showed below. Very few CDR3 sequences were shared between tissue and blood.

Using RNA template, CDR3s of TCR alpha and beta were amplified with iRepertoire arm-PCR. One-step reverse transcription and amplification started from approximately 100-400 ng of tissue mRNA or PBMC total RNA. TCRdb re-analysed the multiplex PCR reads in MiXCR, keeping a single row per CDR3 protein. The data hold some 190,000 distinct CDR3 sequences, with 32% observed a single time. About this clonotype itself: What it recognizes is unknown. This may be a read error: a much more frequent sequence differs by one nucleotide.

Trimming left V 7 bases short and J 6 bases short, with 22 bases between. The CDR3 extends over 14 amino acids. The germline gives CDR1 DFQATT, CDR2 SNEGSKA (reference sequence). The source material was glioma tissue, nonneoplastic brain tissue, or PBMCs (not recorded which). The source is a human donor with low-grade glioma or glioblastoma, undergoing nonglioma brain surgery, or in good health (not recorded which). V gene TRBV20-1 combines with J gene TRBJ2-7; either TRBD1 or TRBD2 may supply D (5 bases each). CDR3: CSETLGTTPGEQYF. The CDR3 nucleotides are TGCAGTGAAACCCTAGGGACCACCCCTGGCGAGCAGTACTTC.